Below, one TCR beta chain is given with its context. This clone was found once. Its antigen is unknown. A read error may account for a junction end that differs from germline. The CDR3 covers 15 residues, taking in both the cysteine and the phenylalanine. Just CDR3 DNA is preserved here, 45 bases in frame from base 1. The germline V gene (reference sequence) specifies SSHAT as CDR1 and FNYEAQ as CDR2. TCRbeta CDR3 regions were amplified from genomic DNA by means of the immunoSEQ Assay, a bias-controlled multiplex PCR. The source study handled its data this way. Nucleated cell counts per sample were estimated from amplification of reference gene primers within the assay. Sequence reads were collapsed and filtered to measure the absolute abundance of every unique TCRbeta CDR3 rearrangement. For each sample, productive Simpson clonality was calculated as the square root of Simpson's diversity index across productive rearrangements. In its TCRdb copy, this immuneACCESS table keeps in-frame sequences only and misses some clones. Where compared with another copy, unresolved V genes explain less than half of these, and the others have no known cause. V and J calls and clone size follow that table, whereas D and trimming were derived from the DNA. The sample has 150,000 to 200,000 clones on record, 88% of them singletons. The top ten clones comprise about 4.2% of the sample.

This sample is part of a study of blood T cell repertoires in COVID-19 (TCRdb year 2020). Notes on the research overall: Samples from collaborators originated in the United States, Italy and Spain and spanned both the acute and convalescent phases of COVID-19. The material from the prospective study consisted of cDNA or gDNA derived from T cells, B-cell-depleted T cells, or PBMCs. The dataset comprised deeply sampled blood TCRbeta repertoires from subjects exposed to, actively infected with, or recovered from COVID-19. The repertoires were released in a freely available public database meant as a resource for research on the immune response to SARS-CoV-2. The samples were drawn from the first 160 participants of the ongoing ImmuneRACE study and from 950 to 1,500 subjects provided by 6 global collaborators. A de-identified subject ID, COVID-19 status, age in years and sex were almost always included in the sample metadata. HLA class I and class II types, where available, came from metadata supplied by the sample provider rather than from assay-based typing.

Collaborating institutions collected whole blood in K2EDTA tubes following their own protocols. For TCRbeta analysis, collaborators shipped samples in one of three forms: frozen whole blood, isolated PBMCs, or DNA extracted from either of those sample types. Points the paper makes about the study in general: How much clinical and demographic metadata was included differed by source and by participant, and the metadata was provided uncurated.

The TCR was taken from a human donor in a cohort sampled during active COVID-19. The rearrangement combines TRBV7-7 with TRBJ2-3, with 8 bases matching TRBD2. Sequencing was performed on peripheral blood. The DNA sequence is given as TGTGCTAGCAGCTCAACTAGCGGACCCACAGATACGCAGTATTTT. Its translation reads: CASSSTSGPTDTQYF.